Below, 3 T cell receptor beta chains from the same sample are listed, as sequenced in a study of early T cells in non-severe SARS-CoV-2 infection. One entry per CDR3 protein results from TCRdb running MiXCR on the 5' RACE reads. The profile shows 61,000 or so distinct CDR3 sequences, around 12% of them singletons. The sequencing used whole blood, collected at baseline. Receptors were obtained from an adult who was a healthcare worker with PCR-confirmed SARS-CoV-2 infection or an uninfected control (not recorded which). The donor label of this sample is uncertain.

This clonotype was seen a handful of times. V is TRBV6-5 and J is TRBJ1-4; D perhaps matches TRBD1 (6 bases). This CDR3 contains 17 residues. Trimming pared 0 bases from V and 6 bases from J, leaving 17 bases between. From germline, CDR1 is MNHEY and CDR2 SVGAGI. CDR3 in DNA: TGTGCCAGCAGTTACTCGAGGCCTAGGGGGACGGATGAAAAACTGTTTTTT. Its protein product is CASSYSRPRGTDEKLFF.

This clonotype was picked up many times. This chain uses TRBV18 with TRBJ1-3; weak D call: TRBD1 (5 bases). The CDR3 is made up of 18 amino acids. Trimming took off 0 bases at V and 0 bases at J, with 15 bases between the two ends. Looked up from germline, CDR1 is KGHSH and CDR2 is LQKENI. This chain's CDR3 is CASSPPYGTANSGNTIYF. In nucleotides, the CDR3 is TGTGCCAGCTCACCACCGTATGGGACGGCGAACTCTGGAAACACCATATATTTT.

The table lists this clonotype with many counts. V usage is TRBV6-2 or TRBV6-3 and J usage is TRBJ2-3, with 7 bases lining up with TRBD1. This CDR3 region has 14 residues. CDR1 MNHEY and CDR2 SVGEGT come from the germline V gene. V trimming: 6 bases; J trimming: 2 bases; junction bases outside the gene matches: 5. CDR3 protein: CASSRDRDTDTQYF. The CDR3 DNA sequence: TGTGCCAGCAGCAGGGACAGAGACACAGATACGCAGTATTTT.